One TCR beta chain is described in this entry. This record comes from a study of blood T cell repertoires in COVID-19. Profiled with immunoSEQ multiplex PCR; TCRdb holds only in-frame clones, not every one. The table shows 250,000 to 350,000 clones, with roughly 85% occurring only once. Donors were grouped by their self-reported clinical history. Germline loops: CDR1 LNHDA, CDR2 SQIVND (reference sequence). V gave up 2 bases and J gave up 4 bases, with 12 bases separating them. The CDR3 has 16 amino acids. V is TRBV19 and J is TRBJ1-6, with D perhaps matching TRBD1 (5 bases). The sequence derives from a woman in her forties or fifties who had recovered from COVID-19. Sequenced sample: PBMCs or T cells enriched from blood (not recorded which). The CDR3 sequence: CASSIPSQEYNSPLHF. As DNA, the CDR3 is TGTGCCAGTAGTATACCCTCACAGGAGTATAATTCACCCCTCCACTTT.